This record looks at one T cell receptor (beta chain) sequence and its context. The V gene's germline CDR1 is GTSNPN and CDR2 SVGIG (reference sequence). V was clipped by 3 bases and J by 1 base; unmatched bases: 2. The CDR3 has 13 residues. This sample is part of a study of blood T cell repertoires in COVID-19. Overall study: COVID-19 samples, acute and convalescent, were from the United States, Italy and Spain. PBMCs, B-cell-depleted T cells, or T cells were the source of the cDNA or gDNA that made up the material.

Original processing methods: By means of reference gene primer amplification, nucleated cell counts were estimated. Assay used: immunoSEQ multiplex PCR; TCRdb lists only in-frame clones, some missing. Clone size and the V and J calls come from that table; the DNA yielded D and trimming. The sample has some 180,000 clones, 90% seen once. The chain combines TRBV30 with TRBJ1-2, with 7 bases identical to TRBD1. The TCR sequence derives from a man in his fifties or sixties with acute or convalescent COVID-19. Sequenced input: peripheral blood. CDR3 sequence (DNA): TGTGCCTGGAGCCGGGACAGTAACTATGGCTACACCTTC. It is translated as CAWSRDSNYGYTF. Drawing the rest from reference TRBV30 and TRBJ1-2, the complete variable domain is SQTIHQWPATLVQPVGSPLSLECTVEGTSNPNLYWYRQAAGRGLQLLFYSVGIGQISSEVPQNLSASRPQDRQFILSSKKLLLSDSGFYLCAWSRDSNYGYTFGSGTRLTVV.